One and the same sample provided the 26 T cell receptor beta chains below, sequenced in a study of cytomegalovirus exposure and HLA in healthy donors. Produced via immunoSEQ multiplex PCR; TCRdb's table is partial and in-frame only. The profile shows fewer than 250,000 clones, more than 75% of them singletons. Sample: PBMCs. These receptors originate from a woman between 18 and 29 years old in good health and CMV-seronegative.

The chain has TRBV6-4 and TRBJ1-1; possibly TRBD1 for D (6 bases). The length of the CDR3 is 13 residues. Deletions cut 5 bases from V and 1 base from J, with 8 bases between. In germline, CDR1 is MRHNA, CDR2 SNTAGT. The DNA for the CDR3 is TGTGCCAGCAGTATGACAGGGAACACTGAAGCTTTCTTT. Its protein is CASSMTGNTEAFF.

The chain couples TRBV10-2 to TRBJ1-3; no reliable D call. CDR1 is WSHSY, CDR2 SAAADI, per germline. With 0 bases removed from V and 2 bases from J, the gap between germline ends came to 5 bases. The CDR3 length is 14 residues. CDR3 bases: TGCGCCAGCAGTGAGTCGGGCGCTGGAAACACCATATATTTT. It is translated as CASSESGAGNTIYF.

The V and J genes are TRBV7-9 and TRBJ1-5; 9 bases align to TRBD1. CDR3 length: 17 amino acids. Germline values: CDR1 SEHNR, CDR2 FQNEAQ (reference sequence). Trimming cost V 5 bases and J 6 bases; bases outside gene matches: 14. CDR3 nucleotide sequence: TGTGCCAGCAGCGACCGGGACAGGGACGGTCGAAGTCAGCCCCAGCATTTT. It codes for CASSDRDRDGRSQPQHF.

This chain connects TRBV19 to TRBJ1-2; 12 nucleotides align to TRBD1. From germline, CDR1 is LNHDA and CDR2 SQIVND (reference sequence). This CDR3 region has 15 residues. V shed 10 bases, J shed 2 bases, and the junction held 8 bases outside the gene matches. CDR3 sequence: CATRPGQGANYGYTF. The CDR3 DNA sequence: TGTGCCACCAGACCGGGACAGGGGGCGAACTATGGCTACACCTTC. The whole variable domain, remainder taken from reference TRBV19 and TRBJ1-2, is DGGITQSPKYLFRKEGQNVTLSCEQNLNHDAMYWYRQDPGQGLRLIYYSQIVNDFQKGDIAEGYSVSREKKESFPLTVTSAQKNPTAFYLCATRPGQGANYGYTFGSGTRLTVV.

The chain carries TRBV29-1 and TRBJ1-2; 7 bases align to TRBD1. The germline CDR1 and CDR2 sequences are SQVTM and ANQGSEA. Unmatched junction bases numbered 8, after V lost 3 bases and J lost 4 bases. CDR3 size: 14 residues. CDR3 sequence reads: CSVDPWDRAYGYTF. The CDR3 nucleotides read TGCAGCGTTGACCCCTGGGACAGAGCCTATGGCTACACCTTC.

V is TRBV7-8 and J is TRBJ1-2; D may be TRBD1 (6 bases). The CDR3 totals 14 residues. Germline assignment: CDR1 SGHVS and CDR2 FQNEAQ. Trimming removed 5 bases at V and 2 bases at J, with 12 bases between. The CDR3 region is CASSPDSYNYGYTF. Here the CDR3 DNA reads TGTGCCAGCAGCCCGGACAGCTACAACTATGGCTACACCTTC.

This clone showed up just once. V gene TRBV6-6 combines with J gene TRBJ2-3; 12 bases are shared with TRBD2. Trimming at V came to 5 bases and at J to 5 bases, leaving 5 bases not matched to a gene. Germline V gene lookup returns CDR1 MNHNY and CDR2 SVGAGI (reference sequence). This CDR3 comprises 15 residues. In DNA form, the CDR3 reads TGTGCCAGCAGTCGACTAGCGGGAGTCGTAGATACGCAGTATTTT. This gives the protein CASSRLAGVVDTQYF.

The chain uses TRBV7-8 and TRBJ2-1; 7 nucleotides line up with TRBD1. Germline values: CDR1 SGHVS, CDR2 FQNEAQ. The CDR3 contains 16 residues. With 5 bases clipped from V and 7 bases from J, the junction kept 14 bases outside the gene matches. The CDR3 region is CASSARGRQGSNEQFF. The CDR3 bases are TGTGCCAGCAGCGCGAGGGGGCGGCAGGGTAGTAATGAGCAGTTCTTC.

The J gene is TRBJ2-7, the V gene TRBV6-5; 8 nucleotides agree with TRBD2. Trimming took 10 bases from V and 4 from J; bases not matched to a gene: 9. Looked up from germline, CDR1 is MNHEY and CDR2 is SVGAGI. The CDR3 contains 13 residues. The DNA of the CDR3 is TGTGCCACCACCCGCGGGGGGCGATACGAGCAGTACTTC. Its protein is CATTRGGRYEQYF.

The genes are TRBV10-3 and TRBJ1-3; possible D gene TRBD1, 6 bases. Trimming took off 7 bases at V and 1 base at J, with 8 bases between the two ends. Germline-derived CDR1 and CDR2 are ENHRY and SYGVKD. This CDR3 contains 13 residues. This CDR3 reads CAITGVSGNTIYF. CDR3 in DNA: TGTGCCATCACAGGGGTTTCTGGAAACACCATATATTTT.

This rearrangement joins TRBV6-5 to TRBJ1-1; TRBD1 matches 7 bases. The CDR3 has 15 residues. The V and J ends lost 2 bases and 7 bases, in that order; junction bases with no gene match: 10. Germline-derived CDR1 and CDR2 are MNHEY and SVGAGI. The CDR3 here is CASSYRRPGQNEAFF. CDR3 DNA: TGTGCCAGCAGTTACCGTCGCCCGGGACAGAATGAAGCTTTCTTT.

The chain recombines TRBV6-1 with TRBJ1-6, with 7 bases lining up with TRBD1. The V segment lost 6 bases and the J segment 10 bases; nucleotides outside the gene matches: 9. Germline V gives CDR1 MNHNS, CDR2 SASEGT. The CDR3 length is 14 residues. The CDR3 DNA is TGTGCCAGCAGAGAACAGGGACAGCAATCACCCCTCCACTTT. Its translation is CASREQGQQSPLHF.

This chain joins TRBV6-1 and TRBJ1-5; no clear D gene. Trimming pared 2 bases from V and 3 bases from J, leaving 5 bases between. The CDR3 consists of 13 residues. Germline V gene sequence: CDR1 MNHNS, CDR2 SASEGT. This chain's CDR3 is CASSEINNQPQHF. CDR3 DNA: TGTGCCAGCAGTGAAATCAACAATCAGCCCCAGCATTTT.

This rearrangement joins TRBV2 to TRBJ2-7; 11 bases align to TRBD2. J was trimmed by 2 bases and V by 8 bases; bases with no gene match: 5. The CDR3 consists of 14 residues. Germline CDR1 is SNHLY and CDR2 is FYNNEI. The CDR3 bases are TGTGCCAGCCCTGGGACTAGCGGAACCTACGAGCAGTACTTC. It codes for CASPGTSGTYEQYF.

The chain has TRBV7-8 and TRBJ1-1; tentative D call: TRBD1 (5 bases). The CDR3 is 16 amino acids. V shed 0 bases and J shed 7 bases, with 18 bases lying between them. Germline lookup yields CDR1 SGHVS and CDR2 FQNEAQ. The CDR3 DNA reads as TGTGCCAGCAGCTTAGCGTGGCAGGGAGGGATTAATGAAGCTTTCTTT. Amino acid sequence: CASSLAWQGGINEAFF.

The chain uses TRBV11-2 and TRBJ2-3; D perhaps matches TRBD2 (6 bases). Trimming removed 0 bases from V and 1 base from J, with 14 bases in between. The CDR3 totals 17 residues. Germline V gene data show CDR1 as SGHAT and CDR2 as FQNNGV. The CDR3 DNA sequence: TGTGCCAGCAGCTTAGATCTCGGGGGAGTCGGCACAGATACGCAGTATTTT. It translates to CASSLDLGGVGTDTQYF.

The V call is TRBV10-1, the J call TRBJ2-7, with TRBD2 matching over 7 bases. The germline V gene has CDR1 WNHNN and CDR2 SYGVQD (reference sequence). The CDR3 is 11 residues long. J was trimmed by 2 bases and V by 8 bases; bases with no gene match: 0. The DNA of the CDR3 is TGCGCCAGCGGGACTACCTACGAGCAGTACTTC. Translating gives CASGTTYEQYF.

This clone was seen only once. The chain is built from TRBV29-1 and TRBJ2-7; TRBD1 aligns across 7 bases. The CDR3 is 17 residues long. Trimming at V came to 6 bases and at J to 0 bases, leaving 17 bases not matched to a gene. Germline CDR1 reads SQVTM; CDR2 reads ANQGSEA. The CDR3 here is CSVSGGRGFTSSYEQYF. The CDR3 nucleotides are TGCAGCGTATCAGGGGGACGCGGCTTTACTAGCTCCTACGAGCAGTACTTC.

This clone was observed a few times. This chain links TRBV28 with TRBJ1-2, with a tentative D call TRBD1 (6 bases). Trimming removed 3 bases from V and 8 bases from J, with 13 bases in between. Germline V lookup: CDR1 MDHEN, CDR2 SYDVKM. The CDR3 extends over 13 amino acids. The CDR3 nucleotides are TGTGCCAGCAGTTTGACAGGAAGGGACGGCTACACCTTC. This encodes CASSLTGRDGYTF.

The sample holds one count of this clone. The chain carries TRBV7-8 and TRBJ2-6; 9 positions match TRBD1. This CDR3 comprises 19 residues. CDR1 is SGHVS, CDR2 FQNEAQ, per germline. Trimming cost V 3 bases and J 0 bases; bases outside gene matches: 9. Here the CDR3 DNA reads TGTGCCAGCAGCTTCCCCGGGACAGGGTTTCCCTCTGGGGCCAACGTCCTGACTTTC. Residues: CASSFPGTGFPSGANVLTF.

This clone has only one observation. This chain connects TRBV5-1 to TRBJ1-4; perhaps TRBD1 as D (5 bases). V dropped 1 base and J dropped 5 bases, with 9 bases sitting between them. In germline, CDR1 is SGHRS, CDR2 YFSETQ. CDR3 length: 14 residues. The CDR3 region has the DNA TGCGCCAGCAGCTTGCAGGGAATGAATGAAAAACTGTTTTTT. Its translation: CASSLQGMNEKLFF. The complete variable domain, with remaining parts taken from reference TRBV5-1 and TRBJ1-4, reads KAGVTQTPRYLIKTRGQQVTLSCSPISGHRSVSWYQQTPGQGLQFLFEYFSETQRNKGNFPGRFSGRQFSNSRSEMNVSTLELGDSALYLCASSLQGMNEKLFFGSGTQLSVL.

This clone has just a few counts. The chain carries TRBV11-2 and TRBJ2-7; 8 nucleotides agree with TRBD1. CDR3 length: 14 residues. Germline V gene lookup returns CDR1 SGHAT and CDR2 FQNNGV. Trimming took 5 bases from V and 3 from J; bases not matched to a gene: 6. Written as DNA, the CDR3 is TGTGCCAGCAGCCGGGGGACAGGCGGCTACGAGCAGTACTTC. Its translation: CASSRGTGGYEQYF.

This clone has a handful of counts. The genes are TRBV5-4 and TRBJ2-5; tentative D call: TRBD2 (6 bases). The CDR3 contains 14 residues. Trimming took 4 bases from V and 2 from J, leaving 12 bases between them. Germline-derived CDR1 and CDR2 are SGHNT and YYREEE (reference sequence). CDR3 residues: CASSPGLAQETQYF. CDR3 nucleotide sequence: TGTGCCAGCAGCCCTGGTCTAGCGCAAGAGACCCAGTACTTC.

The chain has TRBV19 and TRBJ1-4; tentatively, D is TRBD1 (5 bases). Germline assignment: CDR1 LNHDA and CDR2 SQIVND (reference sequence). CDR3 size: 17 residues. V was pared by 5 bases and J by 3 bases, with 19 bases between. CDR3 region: CASSLPSRRGSNEKLFF. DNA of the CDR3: TGTGCCAGTAGTCTCCCCTCCCGTAGGGGTTCTAATGAAAAACTGTTTTTT.

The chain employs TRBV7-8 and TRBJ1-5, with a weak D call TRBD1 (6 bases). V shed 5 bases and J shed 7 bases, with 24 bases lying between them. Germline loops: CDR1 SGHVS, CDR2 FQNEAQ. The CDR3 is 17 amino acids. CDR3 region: CASSPISRGWIEQPQHF. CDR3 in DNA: TGTGCCAGCAGCCCAATTTCCAGGGGTTGGATTGAACAGCCCCAGCATTTT.

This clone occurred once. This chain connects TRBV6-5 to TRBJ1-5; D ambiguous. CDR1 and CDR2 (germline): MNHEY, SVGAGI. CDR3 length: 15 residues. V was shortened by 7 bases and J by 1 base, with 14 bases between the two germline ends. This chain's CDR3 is CASKQNINSNQPQHF. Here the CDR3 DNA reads TGTGCCAGCAAACAGAACATTAACAGCAATCAGCCCCAGCATTTT.